Listed here are 10 T cell receptor beta chains from one sample, sequenced in a study of T cells in Graves' hyperthyroidism and ophthalmopathy. Amplification of TCR beta CDR3 regions was performed using RNA transcripts as template. Carried out on the TCR CDR3, a first-round RT-PCR used the HTBI primer set. From the multiplex PCR reads, TCRdb called clonotypes with MiXCR, one entry per CDR3 protein. This sample has fewer than 110,000 distinct CDR3 sequences; over 45% occur once, and the top ten carry approximately 24%. Sequencing input: blood. Receptors originate from a man aged 40-49 years with Graves' hyperthyroidism.

This clonotype has a count of ten or more. This chain links TRBV6-6 with TRBJ1-2; D ambiguous. Trimming left V 7 bases short and J 4 bases short, with 13 bases between. This CDR3 region has 13 residues. Germline assignment: CDR1 MNHNY and CDR2 SVGAGI (reference sequence). CDR3 sequence: CASTIGALYGYTF. The CDR3 region has the DNA TGTGCCAGCACTATTGGCGCACTCTATGGCTACACCTTC.

This chain links TRBV28 with TRBJ2-5, with TRBD1 identical over 9 bases. The CDR3 sequence is 14 residues long. Germline-derived CDR1 and CDR2 are MDHEN and SYDVKM. V dropped 4 bases and J dropped 5; count of bases not matched to a gene: 5. The CDR3 DNA reads TGTGCCAGCAGTTACCCCGGGACAGGGGAGACCCAGTACTTC. Translated: CASSYPGTGETQYF.

At least ten counts were recorded for this clonotype. This chain connects TRBV19 to TRBJ1-5, with a weak D call TRBD1 (5 bases). This CDR3 is 15 amino acids long. Germline CDR1 reads LNHDA; CDR2 reads SQIVND (reference sequence). The V gene lost 9 bases and the J gene lost 0 bases, with 15 bases spanning the gap. CDR3 DNA sequence: TGTGCCAGCAAGTGGGGACGGCTTAGCAATCAGCCCCAGCATTTT. Amino acid sequence: CASKWGRLSNQPQHF.

CDR3 sequence (DNA): TGCAGTGCCCTTGGGGTGAGCGGAATCGGGGAGCTGTTTTTT. Its protein product is CSALGVSGIGELFF. The V call is TRBV20-1, the J call TRBJ2-2; the D gene is possibly TRBD2 (5 bases). V gave up 6 bases and J gave up 7 bases, with 18 bases separating them. Germline lookup yields CDR1 DFQATT and CDR2 SNEGSKA (reference sequence). The CDR3 spans 14 residues.

This clonotype was detected ten times or more. A single base separates this from a much larger clone, so it may be a read error. This chain links TRBV20-1 with TRBJ2-7; 7 positions match TRBD1. V was clipped by 2 bases and J by 4 bases; unmatched bases: 8. Germline assignment: CDR1 DFQATT and CDR2 SNEGSKA (reference sequence). CDR3 length: 14 residues. This CDR3 is CSARNDTGAYEQYF. The DNA for the CDR3 is TGCAGTGCTAGAAATGACACAGGGGCGTACGAGCAGTACTTC.

This clonotype was observed at least ten times. This chain links TRBV6-5 with TRBJ1-4; D unclear. The germline V gene encodes CDR1 MNHEY and CDR2 SVGAGI. Between the trimmed V and J ends, which lost 0 bases and 8 bases, there was a span of 7 bases. CDR3 length: 13 amino acids. CDR3 nucleotide sequence: TGTGCCAGCAGTTACTCGATAGGCGAAAAACTGTTTTTT. Translating gives CASSYSIGEKLFF.

V usage is TRBV18 and J usage is TRBJ2-3; D unclear. Trimming shortened V by 0 bases and J by 3 bases, and 4 bases separated the two germline ends. Germline lookup yields CDR1 KGHSH and CDR2 LQKENI. The CDR3 covers 13 residues. CDR3 nucleotides: TGTGCCAGCTCACCACCGGCGACAGATACGCAGTATTTT. It codes for CASSPPATDTQYF.

The chain has TRBV6-4 and TRBJ2-1; the D gene is possibly TRBD2 (7 bases). The CDR3 contains 15 residues. In germline, CDR1 is MRHNA, CDR2 SNTAGT. Trimming left V 3 bases short and J 5 bases short, with 14 bases between. The CDR3 DNA is TGTGCCAGCAGTGAGGGGGGGGGGGCCCACAATGAGCAGTTCTTC. Protein product: CASSEGGGAHNEQFF.

The gene calls are TRBV25-1 and TRBJ2-7; D possibly corresponds to TRBD1 (6 bases). Per the germline V gene, CDR1 is MGHDK and CDR2 is SYGVNS. CDR3 length: 12 amino acids. CDR3 in amino acids: CARTQGLREQYF. The CDR3 nucleotides read TGTGCTAGGACCCAGGGGTTGAGGGAGCAGTACTTC.

As to this clonotype: A much larger clone differs from this one at a single base, so this may be a read error. J is TRBJ2-1 and V is TRBV5-1, with 11 nucleotides matching TRBD2. Germline V gene lookup returns CDR1 SGHRS and CDR2 YFSETQ. Losses at the gene ends were 4 bases for V and 2 bases for J; bases not matched to a gene: 11. CDR3 length: 18 amino acids. The CDR3 loop is CASSQHQTSGEPYNEQFF. CDR3 DNA sequence: TGCGCCAGCAGCCAACACCAGACTAGCGGGGAGCCCTACAATGAGCAGTTCTTC.